A single T cell receptor beta chain is shown here with its context. Its antigen is unidentified. The source of the sample is a study of cytomegalovirus exposure and HLA in healthy donors. The study's findings and limits: By HLA locus, TCR association rates varied in a later analysis, with DRB1 showing the most and HLA-C the fewest. Across donors, presence/absence analyses took sequencing depth to be roughly uniform. Productive status was seen about 87% or about 30% of the time for most TCR beta V segments in an earlier analysis.

13 Jbeta primers and 60 Vbeta primers were used for the PCR. TCRdb keeps only in-frame clones here, not all; method: immunoSEQ multiplex PCR. The sample gives tens of thousands of clones, 65% to 85% of which show up once; around 4.7% is in the top ten. Germline V CDR1 and CDR2: SGHTA, FQGNSA. V shed 1 base, J shed 5 bases, and the junction held 2 bases outside the gene matches. The CDR3 runs to 14 residues. J is TRBJ2-1 and V is TRBV7-2; 7 bases line up with TRBD2. The sample consisted of PBMCs. This TCR came from a man aged 55 to 70 in good health and CMV-seropositive. CDR3 bases: TGTGCCAGCAGCTTAGGGGGGGGAAACAATGAGCAGTTCTTC. Protein: CASSLGGGNNEQFF.